Below, 10 T cell receptor beta chains from the same sample are listed, as sequenced in a study of graft-versus-host responses after intestinal transplantation. Their antigens are not known. Profiling relied on immunoSEQ multiplex PCR, and the TCRdb table lists in-frame clones only, not all of them. The table includes tens of thousands of clones, roughly 90% detected once. The sequencing used unstimulated CD4+ T cells sorted from spleen or lymph node cells, collected before intestinal transplant. The receptors were sampled from a human donor who received an intestinal transplant.

In this sample, this clone turned up once. The rearrangement uses TRBV9 and TRBJ2-3; no firm D call. Trimming stripped 2 bases from V and 2 bases from J, with 12 bases between. The germline CDR1 and CDR2 sequences are SGDLS and YYNGEE. The CDR3 sequence is 15 residues long. CDR3 sequence reads: CASSVRLSDTDTQYF. As DNA, the CDR3 is TGTGCCAGCAGCGTGCGGCTGAGCGACACAGATACGCAGTATTTT.

The chain is built from TRBV29-1 and TRBJ1-2, with D unclear. Germline V gives CDR1 SQVTM, CDR2 ANQGSEA. V shed 6 bases and J shed 8 bases, with 19 bases lying between them. The CDR3 sequence is 13 residues long. The CDR3 region has the DNA TGCAGCGTATCTGGCGGGGTGACTTGGGGCTACACCTTC. It yields the protein CSVSGGVTWGYTF.

The chain carries TRBV7-3 and TRBJ2-5; possible D gene TRBD2, 7 bases. The ends were cut back, 5 bases at V and 2 bases at J, with 15 bases in the middle. Germline lookup yields CDR1 SGHTA and CDR2 FQGTGA. The length of the CDR3 is 15 residues. The CDR3 loop is CASSQEGGGQETQYF. The CDR3 bases are TGTGCCAGCAGCCAAGAAGGGGGGGGGCAAGAGACCCAGTACTTC.

Here the CDR3 reads CASSSGQGNTEAFF. CDR3 nucleotides: TGTGCCAGCAGTTCAGGACAGGGGAACACTGAAGCTTTCTTT. This chain joins TRBV27 and TRBJ1-1; 8 bases match TRBD1. In germline, CDR1 is MNHEY, CDR2 SMNVEV (reference sequence). V was pared by 4 bases and J by 1 base, with 2 bases of the junction left unmatched. The CDR3 is 14 residues long.

The genes are TRBV2 and TRBJ1-1; 7 nucleotides line up with TRBD1. V shed 6 bases and J 6 bases; nucleotides not matched to a gene: 10. The length of the CDR3 is 14 residues. Germline V gives CDR1 SNHLY, CDR2 FYNNEI. The CDR3 DNA follows: TGTGCCAGCAGCCAACAGGGGAGTGTGGCTGAAGCTTTCTTT. It specifies CASSQQGSVAEAFF.

The chain is built from TRBV7-3 and TRBJ2-1; a possible D gene is TRBD1 (6 bases). Germline-derived CDR1 and CDR2 are SGHTA and FQGTGA. This CDR3 has 15 residues. The germline V and J ends were trimmed by 2 bases and 6 bases, with 14 bases remaining between them. The CDR3: CASSLSGDIGNEQFF. In DNA form, the CDR3 reads TGTGCCAGCAGCTTATCCGGGGACATCGGCAATGAGCAGTTCTTC. Together with reference TRBV7-3 and TRBJ2-1, the CDR3 gives the full variable domain: GAGVSQTPSNKVTEKGKYVELRCDPISGHTALYWYRQSLGQGPEFLIYFQGTGAADDSGLPNDRFFAVRPEGSVSTLKIQRTERGDSAVYLCASSLSGDIGNEQFFGPGTRLTVL.

Only one count was recorded for this clone. The chain employs TRBV29-1 and TRBJ2-5; 8 nucleotides align to TRBD2. This CDR3 contains 14 residues. Germline-derived CDR1 and CDR2 are SQVTM and ANQGSEA. V was pared by 8 bases and J by 3 bases, with 11 bases of the junction left unmatched. The DNA of the CDR3 is TGCAGCTGTTCGTTAGCGGGGCGGGAAGAGACCCAGTACTTC. It encodes CSCSLAGREETQYF.

V and J are TRBV15 and TRBJ2-3; 8 bases are a match to TRBD2. The CDR3 sequence is 17 residues long. The J segment lost 4 bases and the V segment lost 1 base, leaving 10 bases of the junction unmatched. The germline CDR1 and CDR2 sequences are LNHNV and YYDKDF (reference sequence). The chain's CDR3 is CATSRVFGGGYADTQYF. CDR3 nucleotide sequence: TGTGCCACCAGCAGAGTCTTTGGCGGGGGGTACGCAGATACGCAGTATTTT.

The V call is TRBV6-5, the J call TRBJ1-5; D might be TRBD1 (5 bases). Per the germline V gene, CDR1 is MNHEY and CDR2 is SVGAGI. The CDR3 sequence is 14 residues long. V shed 7 bases and J shed 4 bases, with 14 bases lying between them. The CDR3: CASTPTGGNQPQHF. As DNA, the CDR3 is TGTGCCAGCACCCCAACCGGGGGGAATCAGCCCCAGCATTTT.

The chain combines TRBV5-1 with TRBJ2-3, with 9 bases that match TRBD2. Losses at the gene ends were 0 bases for V and 2 bases for J; bases not matched to a gene: 4. This CDR3 has 16 residues. Germline CDR1 SGHRS, CDR2 YFSETQ. The CDR3 loop is CASSLDRTSATDTQYF. The CDR3 nucleotides read TGCGCCAGCAGCTTGGATCGGACTAGCGCCACAGATACGCAGTATTTT. The full variable domain, in which reference TRBV5-1 and TRBJ2-3 provide the parts outside the CDR3, is KAGVTQTPRYLIKTRGQQVTLSCSPISGHRSVSWYQQTPGQGLQFLFEYFSETQRNKGNFPGRFSGRQFSNSRSEMNVSTLELGDSALYLCASSLDRTSATDTQYFGPGTRLTVL.